This entry concerns a single TCR beta chain. What it binds is unknown. At one of its ends the junction is not consistent with the germline gene, which may arise from a read error. The use of a sample-barcoded 5' primer and a J-beta primer mix characterized a second PCR of roughly 7 to 11 cycles. Each CDR3 protein is one row after TCRdb ran MiXCR on the 5' RACE reads. The sample holds 750,000 to 950,000 distinct CDR3 sequences, 25% to 30% seen once. There were healthy Caucasian individuals from Russia, aged 6 to 90, serving as donors. Each sample used at least 6 million PBMCs. The data were obtained in a study of blood T cells in healthy people across ages. Overall study findings and caveats: The fall in TCR beta diversity per million T cells was roughly linear with age. Unknown CMV status may confound age-related changes in expanded clones.

The CDR3 is 15 amino acids. These data were likewise used in another study, on T cells of mothers and their children.

The sample comprised blood. The sequence was obtained from a woman between 40 and 55 years old in good health. The chain carries TRBV12-3 or TRBV12-4 and TRBJ2-1; either TRBD1 or TRBD2 may fit D (5 bases each). The CDR3 protein is CACSGDGRAPNEQFF. The CDR3, as DNA: TGTGCCTGCAGTGGGGACGGCAGGGCACCCAATGAGCAGTTCTTC.